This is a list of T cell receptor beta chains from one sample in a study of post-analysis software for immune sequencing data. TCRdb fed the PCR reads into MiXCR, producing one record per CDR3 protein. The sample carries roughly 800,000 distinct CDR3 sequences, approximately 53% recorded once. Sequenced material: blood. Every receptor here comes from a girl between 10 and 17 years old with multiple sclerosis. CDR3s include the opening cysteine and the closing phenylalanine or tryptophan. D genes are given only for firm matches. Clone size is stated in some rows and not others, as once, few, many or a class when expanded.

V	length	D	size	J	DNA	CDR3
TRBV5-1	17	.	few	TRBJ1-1	TGCGCCAGCAGCAGAGTCTCTTCCCTGCCCGTGAACACTGAAGCTTTCTTT	CASSRVSSLPVNTEAFF
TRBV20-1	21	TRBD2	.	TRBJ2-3	TGCAGTGCTAGTGGTGTATTGGGACTAGCGGGACCGCAGATAGTTTTGGATACGCAGTATTTT	CSASGVLGLAGPQIVLDTQYF
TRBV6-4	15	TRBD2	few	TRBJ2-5	TGTGCCAGCAGTGAGATAGCGGGGGAGTACAATGAGCAGTACTTC	CASSEIAGEYNEQYF
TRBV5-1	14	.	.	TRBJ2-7	TGCGCCAGCAGCTGGGGGGACGGAACCTACGAGCAGTACTTC	CASSWGDGTYEQYF
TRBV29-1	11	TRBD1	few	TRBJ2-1	TGCAGCGTTGACAAGGGGGCTGAGCAGTTCTTC	CSVDKGAEQFF
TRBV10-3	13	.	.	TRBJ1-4	TGTGCCATCAGTGGGGGGTCGCGTGAAAAACTGTTTTTT	CAISGGSREKLFF
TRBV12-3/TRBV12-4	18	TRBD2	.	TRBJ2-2	TGTGCCAGCAGTTCCTACCGACTAGCGGGAGCGAACACCGGGGAGCTGTTTTTT	CASSSYRLAGANTGELFF
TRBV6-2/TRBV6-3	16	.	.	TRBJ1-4	TGTGCCAGCAGTTACGACGATTTCGGGACTAATGAAAAACTGTTTTTT	CASSYDDFGTNEKLFF
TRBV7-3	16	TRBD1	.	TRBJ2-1	TGTGCCAGCAGCTTTACGGGACAGGCCTCCTACAATGAGCAGTTCTTC	CASSFTGQASYNEQFF
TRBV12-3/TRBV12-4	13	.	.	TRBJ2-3	TGTGCCAGCAGACCGGGCAGCACAGATACGCAGTATTTT	CASRPGSTDTQYF
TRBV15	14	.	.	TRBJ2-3	TGTGCCACCAGCAGAGTTAGCAACACAGATGCGCAGTATTTT	CATSRVSNTDAQYF
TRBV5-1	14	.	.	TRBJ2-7	TGCGCCAGCAGCCGGAGACCCGGGACCTACGAGCAGTACTTC	CASSRRPGTYEQYF
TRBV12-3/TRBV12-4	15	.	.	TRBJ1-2	TGTGCCAGCAGTCCCTCCGGACAGATCGACTATGGCTACACCTTC	CASSPSGQIDYGYTF
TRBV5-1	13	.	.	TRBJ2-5	TGCGCCAGCAGCGCCGGCCTTTGGGAGACCCAGTACTTC	CASSAGLWETQYF
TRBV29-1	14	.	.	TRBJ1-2	TGCAGCGTTGAAGGCAGGGCGGTCGACTATGGCTACACCTTC	CSVEGRAVDYGYTF
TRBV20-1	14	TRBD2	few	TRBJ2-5	TGCAGTGCTAGAGAGGAACTAGCGGGGGAGACCCAGTACTTC	CSAREELAGETQYF
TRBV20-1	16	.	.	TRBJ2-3	TGCAGTGCTACGGAGGGTGGACTTCCTATGACTGATACGCAGTATTTT	CSATEGGLPMTDTQYF